This is a list of T cell receptor beta chains from one sample in a study of breast tumors, draining lymph nodes, adjacent tissues. TCRdb re-called the multiplex PCR reads through MiXCR, storing one row per CDR3 protein. Found here are approximately 6,900 distinct CDR3 sequences, 43% of them singletons; the top ten hold 35% to 45%. Input material: tumor-adjacent breast tissue. The receptors here all came from a female donor with breast cancer. Some clones in this sample may be carry-over from other donors' samples. Each CDR3 is given with its conserved first and last residue. The D gene is left open where the match is weak. Expanded clones get a size class; other rows say once, few or many, or leave the size out.

d_call	clone_size	v_call	j_call	cdr3_aa	cdr3_nt
.	medium-sized	TRBV9	TRBJ2-7	CASSVTPGTYEQYF	TGTGCCAGCAGCGTAACTCCCGGAACCTACGAGCAGTACTTC
.	many	TRBV5-1	TRBJ2-5	CASSLGAGDVETQYF	TGCGCCAGCAGTTTGGGAGCAGGGGACGTTGAGACCCAGTACTTC
TRBD2	.	TRBV11-3	TRBJ2-7	CVSKLAGDSYEQYF	TGTGTCAGCAAACTAGCGGGAGACTCCTACGAGCAGTACTTC
.	medium-sized	TRBV29-1	TRBJ2-1	CSGGEPGNEQFF	TGCAGCGGGGGTGAGCCAGGGAATGAGCAGTTCTTC
.	.	TRBV5-1	TRBJ2-6	CASSLGDSSGANVLTF	TGCGCCAGCAGCTTGGGCGACAGCTCTGGGGCCAACGTCCTGACTTTC
TRBD1	medium-sized	TRBV4-3	TRBJ2-7	CASSQGGTDSYEQYF	TGCGCCAGCAGCCAAGGAGGGACAGACTCCTACGAGCAGTACTTC
.	medium-sized	TRBV11-2	TRBJ2-7	CASSLQVLYEQYF	TGTGCCAGCAGCTTGCAGGTTTTGTACGAGCAGTACTTC
TRBD1	medium-sized	TRBV6-5	TRBJ1-6	CASSLRGPDNSPLHF	TGTGCCAGCAGTCTCAGGGGGCCGGATAATTCACCCCTCCACTTT
.	medium-sized	TRBV6-2/TRBV6-3	TRBJ2-7	CASSALHEQYF	TGTGCCAGCAGTGCCCTCCACGAGCAGTACTTC
.	.	TRBV20-1	TRBJ1-2	CSARGGGYTF	TGCAGTGCTAGAGGGGGCGGCTACACCTTC
.	.	TRBV24-1	TRBJ2-1	CATSGTSYNEQFF	TGTGCCACCAGTGGGACTTCCTACAATGAGCAGTTCTTC
.	.	TRBV5-1	TRBJ1-2	CSSSSDPGTVYGYTF	TGCTCCAGCAGCTCTGATCCCGGGACGGTCTATGGCTACACCTTC
.	.	TRBV5-6	TRBJ2-2	CASSLVAQGGTGELFF	TGTGCCAGCAGCTTGGTGGCACAGGGGGGGACCGGGGAGCTGTTTTTT
TRBD1	many	TRBV18	TRBJ2-7	CASSGDRGNEQYF	TGTGCCAGCTCCGGGGACAGAGGGAACGAGCAGTACTTC
.	.	TRBV2	TRBJ1-6	CASRIELRPNSPLHF	TGTGCCAGCAGGATAGAGCTACGCCCGAATTCACCCCTCCACTTT
TRBD2	.	TRBV2	TRBJ2-7	CASRASGRGGEYEQYF	TGTGCCAGCCGAGCTAGCGGGAGAGGGGGGGAGTACGAGCAGTACTTC
.	many	TRBV3-1	TRBJ2-1	CASRRTGTGDYNEQFF	TGTGCCAGCAGGCGGACCGGGACTGGAGACTACAATGAGCAGTTCTTC
TRBD2	many	TRBV28	TRBJ2-3	CASSLPLAGTDTQYF	TGTGCCAGCAGTTTACCCCTAGCGGGCACAGATACGCAGTATTTT
.	.	TRBV30	TRBJ2-1	CAWSRSSADEQFF	TGTGCCTGGAGTAGGTCTAGCGCCGATGAGCAGTTCTTC
TRBD2	.	TRBV7-2	TRBJ2-3	CASSSMTSGSGTQYF	TGTGCCAGCAGCTCCATGACTAGCGGGAGTGGTACGCAGTATTTT
.	.	TRBV6-4	TRBJ2-1	CASSDEVNNEQFF	TGTGCCAGCAGTGACGAGGTAAACAATGAGCAGTTCTTC
.	medium-sized	TRBV7-2	TRBJ1-5	CASSPELNQPQHF	TGTGCCAGCAGCCCAGAACTCAATCAGCCCCAGCATTTT
TRBD1	.	TRBV24-1	TRBJ2-1	CATSLKDRERESSYNEQFF	TGTGCCACCAGCTTGAAAGACAGGGAAAGGGAGAGCTCCTACAATGAGCAGTTCTTC
TRBD2	.	TRBV7-8	TRBJ2-3	CASSLIHGRGTDTQYF	TGTGCCAGCAGCTTAATACACGGGAGGGGGACAGATACGCAGTATTTT
.	.	TRBV20-1	TRBJ2-1	CSAHGGPNYNEQFF	TGCAGTGCCCATGGAGGGCCAAACTACAATGAGCAGTTCTTC
.	.	TRBV10-3	TRBJ2-7	CAISRRDGQYEQYF	TGTGCCATCAGCCGGCGGGACGGCCAATACGAGCAGTATTTC
TRBD2	medium-sized	TRBV5-1	TRBJ2-1	CASSFRTSGSNEQFF	TGCGCCAGCAGCTTTCGGACTAGCGGGAGTAATGAGCAGTTCTTC
TRBD2	once	TRBV10-1	TRBJ2-5	CASVHGGRGETQYF	TGCGCCAGCGTGCACGGCGGGAGGGGAGAGACCCAGTACTTC
TRBD2	medium-sized	TRBV28	TRBJ2-5	CASSLWLAGETQYF	TGTGCCAGCAGTTTATGGCTAGCGGGAGAGACCCAGTACTTC
.	many	TRBV6-1	TRBJ1-2	CASSEFVRAYGYTF	TGTGCCAGCAGTGAATTCGTCCGTGCCTATGGCTACACCTTC
TRBD2	many	TRBV6-2/TRBV6-3	TRBJ2-3	CASRGLAEADTQYF	TGTGCCAGCAGAGGACTAGCGGAGGCAGATACGCAGTATTTT
.	.	TRBV15	TRBJ2-5	CATSRDQLRETQYF	TGTGCCACCAGCAGAGATCAACTAAGGGAGACCCAGTACTTC
TRBD2	.	TRBV11-2	TRBJ2-3	CASSLGTSGESTDTQYF	TGTGCCAGCAGCTTAGGGACTAGCGGGGAAAGCACAGATACGCAGTATTTT
.	.	TRBV4-3	TRBJ1-3	CASQTDYSGNTIYF	TGCGCCTCTCAGACGGACTACTCTGGAAACACCATATATTTT
TRBD1	many	TRBV5-1	TRBJ2-5	CASSWEAGTGQETQYF	TGCGCCAGCAGCTGGGAGGCCGGGACAGGGCAAGAGACCCAGTACTTC
.	.	TRBV7-3	TRBJ1-3	CASSLGLHSGNTIYF	TGTGCCAGCAGCCTCGGGCTGCACTCTGGAAACACCATATATTTT
TRBD2	.	TRBV27	TRBJ2-3	CASSLGTSANRYF	TGTGCCAGCAGTTTAGGGACTAGCGCTAATCGGTATTTT
.	.	TRBV9	TRBJ2-3	CASSAQGSTDTQYF	TGTGCCAGCAGCGCGCAAGGAAGCACAGATACGCAGTATTTT
.	.	TRBV28	TRBJ2-3	CASSSLLDSTDTQYF	TGTGCCAGCAGTTCCCTCCTGGACAGCACAGATACGCAGTATTTT
.	.	TRBV20-1	TRBJ2-3	CRVQGSADTQYF	TGCAGGGTGCAGGGTTCGGCAGATACGCAGTATTTT
.	.	TRBV4-3	TRBJ2-7	CASGQDIFFPSYEQYF	TGCGCCAGCGGCCAAGATATTTTCTTCCCCTCCTACGAGCAGTACTTC
TRBD1	.	TRBV20-1	TRBJ2-7	CSALFGTGVHEQYF	TGCAGTGCCCTCTTTGGGACAGGGGTCCACGAGCAGTACTTC